Listed below are T cell receptor beta chains from one sample, sequenced in a study of blood T cell repertoires in COVID-19. Clones were sequenced by immunoSEQ multiplex PCR, and TCRdb holds only the in-frame ones, with some missing. In the table there are about 64,000 clones, approximately 83% of which are singletons. The source material was peripheral blood. These receptors came from a man aged 35 to 55 with acute or convalescent COVID-19. CDR3s include the opening cysteine and the closing phenylalanine or tryptophan. The D gene is left open where the match is weak. Clone size is stated in some rows and not others, as once, few, many or a class when expanded.

V gene	J gene	clone size	D gene	CDR3 protein	CDR3 DNA
TRBV3-1/TRBV3-2	TRBJ2-1	few	-	CASSQLSGGNEQFF	TGTGCCAGCAGCCAACTATCCGGCGGCAATGAGCAGTTCTTC
TRBV5-1	TRBJ1-1	-	-	CASSLSPVPTEAFF	TGCGCCAGCAGCTTGTCCCCGGTACCCACTGAAGCTTTCTTT
TRBV4-1	TRBJ2-1	-	-	CASSSPGGPGQSNEQFF	TGCGCCAGCAGCTCACCAGGGGGGCCGGGACAGAGCAATGAGCAGTTCTTC
TRBV3-1/TRBV3-2	TRBJ2-3	-	TRBD1	CASSPGQGATDTQYF	TGTGCCAGCAGCCCGGGACAGGGGGCAACAGATACGCAGTATTTT
TRBV11-2	TRBJ1-2	-	TRBD1	CASSFRQGARGYTF	TGTGCCAGCAGCTTCCGACAGGGGGCAAGGGGCTACACCTTC
TRBV5-1	TRBJ1-1	-	-	CARTSNLSDKLNTEAFF	TGCGCCAGGACGTCGAACCTATCGGACAAACTAAACACTGAAGCTTTCTTT
TRBV11-2	TRBJ1-1	-	-	CASSLWGGNTEAFF	TGTGCCAGCAGCTTATGGGGGGGGAACACTGAAGCTTTCTTT
TRBV5-1	TRBJ2-3	-	TRBD2	CASSLGVRGGGIGDTDTQYF	TGCGCCAGCAGCTTGGGAGTCCGAGGCGGGGGGATCGGGGACACAGATACGCAGTATTTT
TRBV18	TRBJ2-1	-	-	CASSPGTGKYYNEQFF	TGTGCCAGCTCTCCAGGCACAGGGAAGTACTACAATGAGCAGTTCTTC
TRBV7-3	TRBJ1-4	-	-	CASSFRQGGSTNEKLFF	TGTGCCAGCAGCTTCAGGCAGGGTGGTTCAACTAATGAAAAACTGTTTTTT
TRBV6-6	TRBJ1-5	-	TRBD1	CASKDVTGNHQPQHF	TGTGCCAGCAAAGACGTGACAGGGAATCATCAGCCCCAGCATTTT
TRBV7-9	TRBJ1-2	few	-	CASSLESLSGYTF	TGTGCCAGCAGCTTAGAGTCCCTGAGTGGCTACACCTTC
TRBV2	TRBJ2-2	-	TRBD2	CASNPSGVTGELFF	TGTGCCAGCAACCCTAGCGGGGTCACCGGGGAGCTGTTTTTT
TRBV27	TRBJ2-2	-	-	CASSSPPPGDRELFF	TGTGCCAGCAGTTCACCACCCCCGGGGGACCGGGAGCTGTTTTTT
TRBV4-1	TRBJ1-2	-	-	CASSQDSGQPTEGYGYTF	TGCGCCAGCAGCCAAGACTCTGGGCAGCCTACCGAAGGCTATGGCTACACCTTC
TRBV11-3	TRBJ1-4	-	TRBD1	CASSSGQGRTGKLFF	TGTGCCAGCAGCTCCGGACAGGGTCGGACTGGAAAACTGTTTTTT
TRBV29-1	TRBJ2-7	-	TRBD2	CSYREDGLSYEQYF	TGCAGCTACCGGGAGGACGGACTCTCCTACGAGCAGTACTTC
TRBV14	TRBJ2-4	-	-	CASSSPSEGRESKNIQYF	TGTGCCAGCAGCTCACCCTCGGAGGGGCGAGAGTCCAAAAACATTCAGTACTTC
TRBV12-3/TRBV12-4	TRBJ2-5	-	TRBD2	CASGGGRRETQYF	TGTGCCAGCGGCGGGGGACGTCGGGAGACCCAGTACTTC
TRBV28	TRBJ1-1	few	-	CASREGETVSEAFF	TGTGCCAGCAGGGAGGGCGAGACGGTTTCTGAAGCTTTCTTT
TRBV6-6	TRBJ2-1	-	TRBD2	CASRTGTSGRYNEQFF	TGTGCCAGCAGGACCGGGACTAGCGGGCGATACAATGAGCAGTTCTTC
TRBV21-1	TRBJ1-1	once	-	CASSTSGANTEAFF	TGTGCCAGCAGCACGAGTGGGGCCAACACTGAAGCTTTCTTT
TRBV7-9	TRBJ1-5	-	-	CASNSGQFNQPQHF	TGTGCCAGCAACTCTGGACAGTTTAATCAGCCCCAGCATTTT
TRBV30	TRBJ1-1	-	-	CAWSEQGWTEAFF	TGTGCCTGGAGTGAGCAGGGTTGGACTGAAGCTTTCTTT
TRBV15	TRBJ2-2	-	TRBD1	CATSRVGGRGLTGELFF	TGTGCCACCAGCAGAGTAGGTGGCAGGGGGCTCACCGGGGAGCTGTTTTTT
TRBV24-1	TRBJ2-2	-	TRBD1	CATSDLPGQGNTGELFF	TGTGCCACCAGTGATCTACCGGGACAGGGGAACACCGGGGAGCTGTTTTTT
TRBV11-2	TRBJ2-3	-	-	CASGLLSGVSRGDTQYF	TGTGCCAGCGGACTACTCTCGGGGGTATCTCGAGGAGATACGCAGTATTTT
TRBV5-6	TRBJ1-2	-	TRBD1	CASSPLTGVRGGYTF	TGTGCCAGCAGCCCGCTGACAGGGGTCAGGGGGGGCTACACCTTC
TRBV4-1	TRBJ2-1	-	TRBD2	CASSLGLAGHNEQFF	TGCGCCAGCAGCCTAGGACTAGCGGGACACAATGAGCAGTTCTTC
TRBV7-8	TRBJ2-2	-	TRBD1	CASSTIRRRAGTGTNTGELFF	TGTGCCAGCAGCACTATTAGAAGGAGAGCCGGGACAGGGACGAACACCGGGGAGCTGTTTTTT
TRBV7-8	TRBJ2-1	-	-	CASSPGVWEQFF	TGTGCCAGCAGCCCCGGGGTTTGGGAGCAGTTCTTC
TRBV10-3	TRBJ1-2	-	-	CAISESVSGGYTF	TGTGCCATCAGTGAGTCGGTATCCGGGGGCTACACCTTC
TRBV24-1	TRBJ1-2	-	TRBD1	CATRAGGDYGYTF	TGTGCCACCAGAGCAGGGGGAGACTATGGCTACACCTTC
TRBV5-4	TRBJ2-3	-	TRBD2	CASSLGPGLAGGLTDTQYF	TGTGCCAGCAGCTTGGGACCGGGACTAGCGGGGGGCCTCACAGATACGCAGTATTTT
TRBV2	TRBJ2-3	-	TRBD2	CARLGAAGTTDTQYF	TGTGCCAGGCTAGGGGCAGCGGGGACCACAGATACGCAGTATTTT
TRBV4-2	TRBJ2-5	-	-	CASSQTKQETQYF	TGTGCCAGCAGCCAAACTAAACAAGAGACCCAGTACTTC
TRBV19	TRBJ2-5	-	TRBD1	CASSKGTGVMETQYF	TGTGCCAGTAGTAAAGGGACAGGGGTTATGGAGACCCAGTACTTC
TRBV12-5	TRBJ2-3	-	-	CASGLEKGVVTDTQYF	TGTGCTAGTGGTTTGGAAAAGGGGGTAGTCACAGATACGCAGTATTTT
TRBV2	TRBJ2-1	-	TRBD2	CASSVELADYNEQFF	TGTGCCAGCAGTGTAGAACTAGCGGACTACAATGAGCAGTTCTTC
TRBV19	TRBJ1-2	-	TRBD1	CASSTNLRGYGYTF	TGTGCCAGTAGTACCAACCTCAGGGGGTATGGCTACACCTTC
TRBV10-1	TRBJ2-7	-	-	CASSESQRPVGEQYF	TGCGCCAGCAGTGAGTCTCAGCGGCCAGTAGGCGAGCAGTACTTC
TRBV3-1/TRBV3-2	TRBJ1-1	once	-	CASSQFPDSQNTEAFF	TGTGCCAGCAGCCAATTCCCGGACAGCCAGAACACTGAAGCTTTCTTT
TRBV5-1	TRBJ1-1	-	-	CASSLARGQNTEAFF	TGCGCCAGCAGCTTGGCAAGGGGTCAGAACACTGAAGCTTTCTTT
TRBV5-1	TRBJ2-2	-	-	CASSPLAGAIGELFF	TGCGCCAGCAGCCCTCTTGCGGGCGCGATCGGGGAGCTGTTTTTT
TRBV4-2	TRBJ2-2	-	-	CASSQEPLLAWAGELFF	TGTGCCAGCAGCCAAGAGCCGCTGCTAGCGTGGGCCGGGGAGCTGTTTTTT
TRBV29-1	TRBJ2-5	-	-	CSETTGETQYF	TGCAGCGAGACAACCGGAGAGACCCAGTACTTC
TRBV11-3	TRBJ2-1	few	-	CASSPRLVSYNEQFF	TGTGCCAGCAGCCCCCGACTAGTATCCTACAATGAGCAGTTCTTC
TRBV11-3	TRBJ1-1	few	-	CASSLGMWATEAFF	TGTGCCAGCAGCTTAGGGATGTGGGCGACTGAAGCTTTCTTT
TRBV24-1	TRBJ1-2	-	-	CATSGSINGGYTF	TGTGCCACCAGTGGGAGCATAAATGGGGGCTACACCTTC
TRBV5-4	TRBJ2-2	-	-	CASSPRGSEAGELFF	TGTGCCAGCAGCCCCCGGGGGAGCGAGGCCGGGGAGCTGTTTTTT
TRBV19	TRBJ2-2	-	TRBD1	CASSIQGANTGELFF	TGTGCCAGTAGTATCCAGGGGGCCAACACCGGGGAGCTGTTTTTT
TRBV14	TRBJ2-5	-	TRBD2	CASSWGGETQYF	TGTGCCAGCAGCTGGGGGGGAGAGACCCAGTACTTC
TRBV7-2	TRBJ2-7	-	-	CASSLDPRGAYEQYF	TGTGCCAGCAGCTTAGACCCCAGGGGAGCCTACGAGCAGTACTTC
TRBV4-1	TRBJ1-4	-	-	CASSQGALVTNEKLFF	TGCGCCAGCAGCCAGGGCGCGTTGGTAACTAATGAAAAACTGTTTTTT
TRBV7-3	TRBJ2-5	-	-	CASSLTARKETQYF	TGTGCCAGCAGCTTAACGGCACGAAAAGAGACCCAGTACTTC
TRBV5-5	TRBJ1-6	once	-	CASSLGSSGGVALHF	TGTGCCAGCAGCTTGGGGAGCTCCGGGGGGGTGGCCCTCCACTTT
TRBV7-8	TRBJ2-1	-	-	CASSPVGGEQFF	TGTGCCAGCAGCCCCGTGGGGGGTGAGCAGTTCTTC
TRBV5-1	TRBJ2-7	-	-	CARSRTATVLKQYF	TGCGCCAGAAGTCGGACAGCTACCGTACTGAAGCAGTACTTC
TRBV7-8	TRBJ2-7	-	TRBD1	CASSRVGGSSSYEQYF	TGTGCCAGCAGCCGTGTAGGGGGCAGTAGTTCCTACGAGCAGTACTTC